Below are 8 T cell receptor beta chains sequenced from a single sample in a study of T cell responses to AZD1222 COVID-19 vaccine (dated by TCRdb to the early 2020s). Libraries were prepared through the immunoSEQ multiplex PCR assay. TCRdb's version of the immuneACCESS table is confined to in-frame rearrangements and falls short of the full clone set. An unresolved V gene accounts for under half of the shortfall where checked; the remainder is of unknown origin. The sample contains 210,000 or so clones, approximately 94% of them found a single time. The ten largest clones capture around 1.5% of the sample. This specimen's time point label, per the study, means: about 28 days (+/-7) after the second vaccine dose. The intended sense of this specimen's treatment or condition label: meningococcal conjugate vaccine given as trial control. The source was peripheral blood, collected 28 days after the second dose of the MenACWY control vaccine. The receptors here all came from an adult who received the MenACWY meningococcal vaccine as a control.

The chain combines TRBV3-1 (or the pseudogene TRBV3-2) with TRBJ2-5; TRBD2 matches 10 bases. Germline CDR1 LGHDT, CDR2 YNNKEL (reference sequence). The CDR3 runs to 15 residues. V dropped 4 bases and J dropped 6; count of bases not matched to a gene: 8. In DNA form, the CDR3 reads TGTGCCAGCAGCCTCGGGACTAGCGAGGGAAAGACCCAGTACTTC. As protein: CASSLGTSEGKTQYF.

The chain links TRBV13 to TRBJ2-2, with 9 bases aligning to TRBD1. Germline lookup yields CDR1 PRHDT and CDR2 FYEKMQ (reference sequence). The CDR3 length is 15 residues. The junction had 8 bases not matched to a gene; V was cut back by 5 bases and J by 7 bases. Here the CDR3 DNA reads TGTGCCAGCAGCGGGAACAGGGGGCAAGACGGGGAGCTGTTTTTT. Protein sequence: CASSGNRGQDGELFF.

The chain recombines TRBV11-2 with TRBJ2-1; D is unclear. The germline V gene encodes CDR1 SGHAT and CDR2 FQNNGV. Trimming took 5 bases from V and 3 from J, leaving 11 bases between them. The length of the CDR3 is 14 residues. In nucleotides, the CDR3 is TGTGCCAGCAGCCCTGGTGAAGGCTACAATGAGCAGTTCTTC. Translated: CASSPGEGYNEQFF.

A remark on this clone: Different DNA sequences within this sample yield the same CDR3. The rearrangement uses TRBV5-1 and TRBJ2-2; D is tentatively TRBD1 or TRBD2 (5 bases each). V lost 0 bases and J lost 0, with 6 bases in between. This CDR3 region has 15 residues. Germline CDR1 is SGHRS and CDR2 is YFSETQ. The DNA of the CDR3 is TGCGCCAGCAGCTTGGGGGGGACGAACACCGGGGAGCTGTTTTTT. It is translated as CASSLGGTNTGELFF.

The CDR3 region is CASSLAGTGGLYEQYF. For the CDR3, the DNA is TGTGCCAGCAGCTTGGCCGGGACAGGGGGCCTCTACGAGCAGTACTTC. The rearrangement uses TRBV5-4 and TRBJ2-7, with 12 nucleotides matching TRBD1. The CDR3 is 16 residues long. V lost 0 bases to trimming and J lost 3 bases; unmatched junction nucleotides: 4. In germline, CDR1 is SGHNT, CDR2 YYREEE (reference sequence).

The chain employs TRBV28 and TRBJ2-7; D is perhaps TRBD1 (5 bases). This CDR3 is built from 11 residues. The germline V gene has CDR1 MDHEN and CDR2 SYDVKM. Trimming shortened V by 11 bases and J by 3 bases, and 11 bases separated the two germline ends. CDR3 sequence: CASAGFYEQYF. The DNA for the CDR3 is TGTGCCTCAGCAGGGTTCTACGAGCAGTACTTC.

The V and J genes are TRBV5-1 and TRBJ2-3, with 13 bases that match TRBD2. The V and J ends lost 4 bases and 4 bases, in that order; junction bases with no gene match: 6. Per germline, CDR1 SGHRS and CDR2 YFSETQ. There are 16 residues in the CDR3. CDR3 bases: TGCGCCAGCAGCGCCGGACTAGCGGGAGCCCCAGATACGCAGTATTTT. This sequence encodes CASSAGLAGAPDTQYF.

V is TRBV27 and J is TRBJ1-2; no reliable D call. CDR3 length: 13 amino acids. V was cut by 5 bases and J by 4 bases, with 11 bases left in between. CDR1 and CDR2 (germline): MNHEY, SMNVEV (reference sequence). The CDR3 reads CASSLDLRYGYTF. CDR3 DNA: TGTGCCAGCAGTCTAGATCTTCGCTATGGCTACACCTTC.